Listed below are T cell receptor beta chains from one sample, sequenced in a study of CD8 T cells in ankylosing spondylitis. Each CDR3 protein is one row after TCRdb ran MiXCR on the 5' RACE reads. Of over 600,000 distinct CDR3 sequences in the sample, 15% to 20% are singletons; the top ten hold around 19%. What was sequenced was blood, either unsorted or a sorted T cell fraction (not recorded which). The source of these receptors is a male donor with ankylosing spondylitis. Each CDR3 is given with its conserved first and last residue. Fields, in order: D gene, V gene, J gene, clone size, CDR3 DNA, CDR3 protein. A D gene is named only where the DNA matches it firmly. The size field is filled for only some rows; it gives once, few, many or a size class.

.	TRBV6-1	TRBJ2-5	.	TGTGCCAGCGACCCCTTCCGGGACCCGATATACTTC	CASDPFRDPIYF
.	TRBV4-1	TRBJ1-1	few	TGCGCCAGCAGCCAAGATAGATTCGGAAGGACTGAAGCTTTCTTT	CASSQDRFGRTEAFF
.	TRBV27	TRBJ2-1	.	TGTGCCAGCAGGGACTTCAGGGTGGACTCCTACAATGAGCAGTTCTTC	CASRDFRVDSYNEQFF
TRBD1	TRBV27	TRBJ2-7	.	TGTGCCAGCAGTTTAGGGCCAGGGGGCGTCTACGAGCAGTACTTC	CASSLGPGGVYEQYF
.	TRBV5-1	TRBJ2-1	many	TGCGCCAGCAGCTTACAGTCCTACAATGAGCAGTTCTTC	CASSLQSYNEQFF
.	TRBV20-1	TRBJ2-5	.	TGCAGCGCTGAAGGGGAGGAGAAAGAGACCCAGTACTTC	CSAEGEEKETQYF
TRBD2	TRBV10-3	TRBJ2-7	.	TGTGCCATCAGACCAGGACTAGCGGGGTCCTACGAGCAGTACTTC	CAIRPGLAGSYEQYF
.	TRBV9	TRBJ1-1	.	TGTGCCAGCAGCGTAGATTACGGGACTGAAGCTTTCTTT	CASSVDYGTEAFF
.	TRBV12-3/TRBV12-4	TRBJ2-3	few	TGTGCCAGCAGTCCCATCACAGATACGCAGTATTTT	CASSPITDTQYF
.	TRBV4-1	TRBJ1-2	.	TGCGCCAGCAGTCCAACTCTTTATGGAGGCTACACCTTC	CASSPTLYGGYTF
.	TRBV5-1	TRBJ2-5	few	TGCGCCAGCAGCTCAATGGACAGACTAGAGACCCAGTACTTC	CASSSMDRLETQYF
.	TRBV19	TRBJ1-1	.	TGTGCCAGTAGTGCTGTGGACGGGACACTTAACACTGAAGCTTTCTTT	CASSAVDGTLNTEAFF
.	TRBV20-1	TRBJ1-2	.	TGCAGTGCCCAGATCGGACAGTCTAACTATGGCTACACCTTC	CSAQIGQSNYGYTF
.	TRBV29-1	TRBJ2-1	few	TGCAGCGTTAGGGGGGCCGAATCCTACAATGAGCAGTTCTTC	CSVRGAESYNEQFF
.	TRBV11-2	TRBJ2-5	.	TGTGCCAGCAGTTCCGTGGGGACCCAGTACTTC	CASSSVGTQYF
TRBD1	TRBV11-2	TRBJ1-1	few	TGTGCCAGCAGCTTAGGGTTCGACAGGGAAAACACTGAAGCTTTCTTT	CASSLGFDRENTEAFF
TRBD2	TRBV11-2	TRBJ2-1	.	TGTGCCAGCAGCTTAGAGGGGGGGTTGTACAATGAGCAGTTCTTC	CASSLEGGLYNEQFF
TRBD1	TRBV25-1	TRBJ1-2	few	TGTGCCAGCAGTAAGACAGGGGTCTATGGCTACACCTTC	CASSKTGVYGYTF
TRBD2	TRBV6-2/TRBV6-3	TRBJ2-1	few	TGTGCCAGCAGTTCCACTAGCGGGAGTTTCTATGAGCAGTTCTTC	CASSSTSGSFYEQFF
TRBD1	TRBV6-1	TRBJ2-7	.	TGTGCCAGCAGTGGCGGGACAGGGGTGATACCCGAGCAGTACTTC	CASSGGTGVIPEQYF
.	TRBV9	TRBJ1-2	few	TGTGCCAGCAGCGCCAGTTCGGTGTCTGGCTACACCTTC	CASSASSVSGYTF
.	TRBV20-1	TRBJ1-1	few	TGCAGTGCTAGAGATCTTGGATGGATTTTCTTT	CSARDLGWIFF
TRBD1	TRBV20-1	TRBJ2-1	.	TGCAGTGCTAGAGTACCCGGGACAGGGTTCACCAATGAGCAGTTCTTC	CSARVPGTGFTNEQFF
TRBD1	TRBV5-6	TRBJ2-5	.	TGTGCCAGCAAAGAGGACAGGAAAAAACAAGAGACCCAGTACTTC	CASKEDRKKQETQYF
.	TRBV5-1	TRBJ2-7	many	TGCGCCAGCAGCTTGGCCCTTAGCGGAGCAAGAGGGACCTACGAGCAGTACTTC	CASSLALSGARGTYEQYF
.	TRBV20-1	TRBJ1-6	.	TGCAGTGCTAGTGGCTGGGCGGGACCTTCACCCCTCCACTTT	CSASGWAGPSPLHF
.	TRBV10-3	TRBJ2-2	few	TGTGCCATCAGTGAGCCAGGGGCGTACACCGGGGAGCTGTTTTTT	CAISEPGAYTGELFF
TRBD1	TRBV12-3/TRBV12-4	TRBJ2-7	.	TGTGCCAGCAGCCCTGGGACAGGGGATATCGGGGAGCAGTACTTC	CASSPGTGDIGEQYF
.	TRBV7-3	TRBJ2-3	few	TGTGCCAGCAGCCCTGGGCAGGGTTCATTCTCAGATACGCAGTATTTT	CASSPGQGSFSDTQYF
.	TRBV5-1	TRBJ2-5	few	TGCGCCAGCAGGACCACAGGGTTGGAGACCCAGTACTTC	CASRTTGLETQYF